This TCR beta chain was sequenced during a study of cytomegalovirus exposure and HLA in healthy donors. Study context: From HLA-typed donors, an early data release held around 85 million unique TCRs.

Deletions cut 6 bases from V and 4 bases from J, with 18 bases between. This CDR3 spans 15 amino acids. CDR1 is MNHEY and CDR2 is SVGAGI in the germline V gene. PCR employed 60 Vbeta and 13 Jbeta primers. Measured with immunoSEQ multiplex PCR; TCRdb has only the in-frame clones, and not every one. The sample has 140,000 to 150,000 clones; roughly a tenth are singletons. This sequence originates from a male donor in good health and CMV-seronegative. The chain recombines TRBV6-5 with TRBJ1-1; D uncertain. The specimen sequenced was PBMCs. Here the CDR3 reads CASRISAEGLTEAFF. The CDR3, as DNA: TGTGCCAGCAGGATATCCGCCGAGGGCCTCACTGAAGCTTTCTTT.